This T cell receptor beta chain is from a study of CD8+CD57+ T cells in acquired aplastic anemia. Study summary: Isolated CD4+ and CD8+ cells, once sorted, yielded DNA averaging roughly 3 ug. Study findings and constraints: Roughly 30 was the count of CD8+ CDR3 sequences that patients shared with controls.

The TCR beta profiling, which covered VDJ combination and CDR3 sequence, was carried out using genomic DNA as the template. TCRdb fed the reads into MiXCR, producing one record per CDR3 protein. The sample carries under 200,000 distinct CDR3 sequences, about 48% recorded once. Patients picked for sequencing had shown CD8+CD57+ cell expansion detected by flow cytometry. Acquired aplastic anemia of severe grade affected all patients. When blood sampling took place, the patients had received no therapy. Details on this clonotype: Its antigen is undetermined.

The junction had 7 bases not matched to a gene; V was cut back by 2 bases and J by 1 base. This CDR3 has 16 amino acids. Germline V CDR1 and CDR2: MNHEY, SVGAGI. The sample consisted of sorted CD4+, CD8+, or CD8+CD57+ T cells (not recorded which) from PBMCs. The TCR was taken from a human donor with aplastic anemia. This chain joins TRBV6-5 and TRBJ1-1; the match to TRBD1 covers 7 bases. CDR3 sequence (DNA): TGTGCCAGCAGTTACCCTCCTGGACAGGAGAACACTGAAGCTTTCTTT. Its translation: CASSYPPGQENTEAFF.